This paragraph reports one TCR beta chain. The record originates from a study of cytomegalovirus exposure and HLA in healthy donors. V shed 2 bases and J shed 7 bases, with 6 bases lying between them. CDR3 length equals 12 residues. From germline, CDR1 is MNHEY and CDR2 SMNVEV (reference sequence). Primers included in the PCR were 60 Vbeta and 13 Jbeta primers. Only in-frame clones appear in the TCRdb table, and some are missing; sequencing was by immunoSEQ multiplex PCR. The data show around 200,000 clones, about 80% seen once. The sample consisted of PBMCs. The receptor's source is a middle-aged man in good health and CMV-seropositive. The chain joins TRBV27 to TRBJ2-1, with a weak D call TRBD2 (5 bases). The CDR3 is CASSLTGNEQFF. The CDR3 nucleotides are TGTGCCAGCAGTTTAACGGGGAATGAGCAGTTCTTC.